Below, 26 T cell receptor beta chains from the same sample are listed, as sequenced in a study of a mutant IDH1 vaccine in newly diagnosed glioma. Antigen specificity for these receptors is unknown. Using immunoSEQ multiplex PCR, the repertoire was profiled, and TCRdb retains in-frame clones only, with some absent. The table includes tens of thousands of clones, roughly 80% detected once. Documented time point: week 23, last vaccination. A 20-mer mutant IDH1 peptide at 300 ug was injected subcutaneously with topical imiquimod. Sequencing was performed on PBMCs, taken from a glioma patient whose treatment included an IDH1 peptide vaccine. The receptors here all came from a man between 40 and 49 years old with glioma.

This sequence joins TRBV5-6 and TRBJ1-3; D unclear. Germline CDR1 and CDR2: SGHDT and YYEEEE. The CDR3 extends over 15 amino acids. Between the trimmed V and J ends, which lost 2 bases and 0 bases, there was a span of 9 bases. CDR3 sequence: CASSLPANSGNTIYF. The CDR3 bases are TGTGCCAGCAGCTTACCAGCCAACTCTGGAAACACCATATATTTT. The entire variable domain, with the rest obtained from reference TRBV5-6 and TRBJ1-3, is as follows: DAGVTQSPTHLIKTRGQQVTLRCSPKSGHDTVSWYQQALGQGPQFIFQYYEEEERQRGNFPDRFSGHQFPNYSSELNVNALLLGDSALYLCASSLPANSGNTIYFGEGSWLTVV.

The rearrangement joins TRBV6-5 to TRBJ1-2; 8 bases are a match to TRBD1. CDR1 and CDR2 (germline): MNHEY, SVGAGI. J lost 5 bases, V lost 6 bases, and 11 bases had no gene match. The CDR3 contains 15 residues. The CDR3 DNA reads TGTGCCAGCAGCCGACAGGGGTCGACTTTGTATGGCTACACCTTC. Its protein is CASSRQGSTLYGYTF.

This clone was seen only a few times. This rearrangement joins TRBV19 to TRBJ1-5; 7 nucleotides line up with TRBD1. Germline CDR1 and CDR2: LNHDA and SQIVND (reference sequence). The CDR3 loop spans 15 amino acids. The V and J ends lost 11 bases and 1 base, in that order; junction bases with no gene match: 11. The CDR3 DNA reads TGTGCCCAAACGGAGGGGGCGTTGAGCAATCAGCCCCAGCATTTT. Translated, it gives CAQTEGALSNQPQHF.

The V gene is TRBV7-8, the J gene TRBJ2-5, with a possible D match to TRBD2 (6 bases). Per the germline V gene, CDR1 is SGHVS and CDR2 is FQNEAQ. The V end was cut by 7 bases, the J end by 5 bases, with 20 bases between. The CDR3 runs 15 residues. The CDR3 here is CASISEGLPRETQYF. The DNA for the CDR3 is TGTGCCAGCATCTCGGAGGGACTTCCCCGGGAGACCCAGTACTTC.

V usage is TRBV5-6 and J usage is TRBJ2-5; TRBD1 matches 8 bases. In germline, CDR1 is SGHDT, CDR2 YYEEEE. V lost 0 bases and J lost 5; bases outside the gene matches: 3. CDR3 size: 14 residues. In DNA, the CDR3 is TGTGCCAGCAGCTTGGTGGACAGGGATGAGACCCAGTACTTC. It yields the protein CASSLVDRDETQYF.

The chain has TRBV7-2 and TRBJ2-2; D gene ambiguous. Between the trimmed V and J ends, which lost 2 bases and 5 bases, there was a span of 9 bases. CDR1 is SGHTA and CDR2 is FQGNSA in the germline V gene. This CDR3 spans 14 amino acids. The DNA of the CDR3 is TGTGCCAGCAGCTTACGCCCCACGACCGGGGAGCTGTTTTTT. This gives the protein CASSLRPTTGELFF.

The chain joins TRBV2 to TRBJ2-5; D remains ambiguous. Germline V gene lookup returns CDR1 SNHLY and CDR2 FYNNEI. The CDR3 sequence is 14 residues long. V lost 2 bases and J lost 5, with 12 bases in between. Here the CDR3 reads CASSERSSTETQYF. The CDR3 nucleotides read TGTGCCAGCAGTGAAAGGAGTAGCACGGAGACCCAGTACTTC.

The genes are TRBV5-4 and TRBJ1-2; 10 bases line up with TRBD1. Germline V gene lookup returns CDR1 SGHNT and CDR2 YYREEE (reference sequence). The CDR3 contains 15 residues. Unmatched junction bases numbered 4, after V lost 4 bases and J lost 1 base. Here the CDR3 reads CASSPDRGINYGYTF. The CDR3, as DNA: TGTGCCAGCAGCCCGGACAGGGGGATTAACTATGGCTACACCTTC.

V is TRBV7-8 and J is TRBJ1-2, with 9 bases aligning to TRBD1. J gave up 3 bases and V 1 base, and 3 bases lay outside the gene matches. The CDR3 extends over 15 amino acids. The germline V gene has CDR1 SGHVS and CDR2 FQNEAQ. CDR3 coding DNA: TGTGCCAGCAGCTTAGACGGACAGGGGTACTATGGCTACACCTTC. Amino acids: CASSLDGQGYYGYTF.

The rearrangement links TRBV4-2 to TRBJ1-6, with 9 bases matching TRBD1. CDR1 and CDR2 from the germline V gene are LGHNA and YNFKEQ. The CDR3 has 15 residues. V was pared by 4 bases and J by 8 bases, with 6 bases of the junction left unmatched. The CDR3 spells CASSRTQGADSPLHF. As DNA, the CDR3 is TGTGCCAGCAGCCGAACACAGGGGGCTGATTCACCCCTCCACTTT.

The chain has TRBV6-5 and TRBJ2-7; no definite D call. Germline CDR1 is MNHEY and CDR2 is SVGAGI. The CDR3 runs 11 residues. Trimming removed 6 bases from V and 8 bases from J, with 11 bases in between. The CDR3 sequence: CASRGPKQQYF. For the CDR3, the DNA is TGTGCCAGCAGGGGCCCTAAGCAGCAGTACTTC.

This chain connects TRBV6-5 to TRBJ1-1; D not certain. Germline V gene lookup returns CDR1 MNHEY and CDR2 SVGAGI. The CDR3 spans 13 residues. Trimming took 6 bases from V and 6 from J, leaving 14 bases between them. The CDR3 spells CASRGSWEAEAFF. In DNA form, the CDR3 reads TGTGCCAGCAGGGGTAGTTGGGAGGCTGAAGCTTTCTTT.

The V call is TRBV5-6, the J call TRBJ1-6; no reliable D call. Per germline, CDR1 SGHDT and CDR2 YYEEEE. V lost 0 bases to trimming and J lost 0 bases, with 13 bases between them. The CDR3 totals 18 residues. The CDR3 loop reads CASSLGMFPGSYNSPLHF. CDR3 sequence (DNA): TGTGCCAGCAGCTTGGGGATGTTCCCGGGCTCCTATAATTCACCCCTCCACTTT.

V usage is TRBV5-3 and J usage is TRBJ2-2; 9 nucleotides match TRBD2. TRBV5-3 is given ORF status, its function remaining uncertain. The CDR3 is made up of 19 amino acids. V was pared by 2 bases and J by 2 bases, with 13 bases of the junction left unmatched. The CDR3 DNA reads TGTGCCAGAAGCTTCGAGGTTGGGGTAGCGGGGGTCAACACCGGGGAGCTGTTTTTT. Translating gives CARSFEVGVAGVNTGELFF.

V is TRBV6-5 and J is TRBJ1-2; D is perhaps TRBD1 (6 bases). This CDR3 has 14 amino acids. Trimming left V 6 bases short and J 5 bases short, with 16 bases between. Germline V gene data show CDR1 as MNHEY and CDR2 as SVGAGI. CDR3 coding DNA: TGTGCCAGCAGCCCCAGGGGCAGCCAGTATGGCTACACCTTC. Protein: CASSPRGSQYGYTF.

The chain carries TRBV6-5 and TRBJ2-3; the D call may be TRBD1 or TRBD2 (5 bases each). Germline CDR1 is MNHEY and CDR2 is SVGAGI. Trimming shortened V by 0 bases and J by 6 bases, and 16 bases separated the two germline ends. CDR3 size: 16 residues. The chain's CDR3 is CASSYSGTPTRDTQYF. The CDR3 DNA sequence: TGTGCCAGCAGTTACTCCGGGACCCCAACACGGGATACGCAGTATTTT.

This clone was observed a few times. This chain uses TRBV5-4 with TRBJ1-6; possibly TRBD1 for D (6 bases). CDR3 length equals 14 residues. Deletions cut 4 bases from V and 8 bases from J, with 13 bases between. Germline loops: CDR1 SGHNT, CDR2 YYREEE (reference sequence). The chain's CDR3 is CASSRTGADSPLHF. As DNA, the CDR3 is TGTGCCAGCAGCCGGACGGGGGCGGATTCACCCCTCCACTTT.

The chain carries TRBV6-5 and TRBJ2-7; 10 bases are a match to TRBD2. The CDR3 has 15 residues. The V segment lost 7 bases and the J segment 4 bases; nucleotides outside the gene matches: 10. CDR1 is MNHEY, CDR2 SVGAGI, per germline. The DNA of the CDR3 is TGTGCCAGCACCCCAGGGGATAGCGGGGGGTACGAGCAGTACTTC. Its protein product is CASTPGDSGGYEQYF.

The chain's CDR3 is CASSVRDRDFYGYTF. In DNA, the CDR3 is TGTGCCAGCAGTGTCCGGGACAGGGATTTCTATGGCTACACCTTC. The V call is TRBV6-1, the J call TRBJ1-2, with 9 bases identical to TRBD1. The CDR3 totals 15 residues. V shed 4 bases, J shed 4 bases, and the junction held 7 bases outside the gene matches. Germline CDR1 and CDR2: MNHNS and SASEGT.

This clone was recorded once. The V call is TRBV7-9, the J call TRBJ2-7, with 7 bases that match TRBD1. Unmatched junction bases numbered 3, after V lost 2 bases and J lost 2 bases. The CDR3 extends over 14 amino acids. Germline CDR1 is SEHNR and CDR2 is FQNEAQ (reference sequence). The DNA for the CDR3 is TGTGCCAGCAGCTTAAGGGACAGAGCCTACGAGCAGTACTTC. It translates to CASSLRDRAYEQYF.

V gene TRBV4-1 combines with J gene TRBJ2-7, with D possibly called TRBD1 or TRBD2 (7 bases each). The CDR3 has 14 residues. The germline CDR1 and CDR2 sequences are MGHRA and YSYEKL. V lost 5 bases to trimming and J lost 1 base, with 12 bases between them. CDR3 amino acids: CASSTQGGSYEQYF. For the CDR3, the DNA is TGCGCCAGCAGCACCCAGGGGGGGTCCTACGAGCAGTACTTC.

The V call is TRBV6-1, the J call TRBJ1-5, with 10 bases matching TRBD1. Trimming cost V 8 bases and J 6 bases; bases outside gene matches: 10. The CDR3 covers 15 residues. The V gene's germline CDR1 is MNHNS and CDR2 SASEGT. The DNA for the CDR3 is TGTGCCAGCCGACTAGGGACAGGGGAAGGTCAGCCCCAGCATTTT. Protein sequence: CASRLGTGEGQPQHF.

The V call is TRBV5-1, the J call TRBJ2-3, with D unresolved. The length of the CDR3 is 15 residues. The germline V and J ends were trimmed by 0 bases and 2 bases, with 10 bases remaining between them. Germline CDR1 is SGHRS and CDR2 is YFSETQ. The CDR3 region has the DNA TGCGCCAGCAGCTTGGCTGGCCCCCACACAGATACGCAGTATTTT. It specifies CASSLAGPHTDTQYF.

This clone was seen only once. J is TRBJ1-2 and V is TRBV27; 7 nucleotides match TRBD1. V was clipped by 5 bases and J by 1 base; unmatched bases: 10. The CDR3 is 16 amino acids. CDR1 is MNHEY, CDR2 SMNVEV, per germline (reference sequence). For the CDR3, the DNA is TGTGCCAGCAGTGGGGGGCTGGGACAGCTTAACTATGGCTACACCTTC. It specifies CASSGGLGQLNYGYTF.

The chain couples TRBV10-2 to TRBJ1-2, with D perhaps matching TRBD1 (5 bases). This CDR3 comprises 16 residues. From germline, CDR1 is WSHSY and CDR2 SAAADI. V shed 5 bases and J shed 2 bases, with 18 bases lying between them. The CDR3 region has the DNA TGCGCCAGCAGTACCGGAGGGGCTGACGGCAACTATGGCTACACCTTC. Translation: CASSTGGADGNYGYTF.

The rearrangement joins TRBV2 to TRBJ2-5; TRBD1 matches 12 bases. CDR1 and CDR2 from the germline V gene are SNHLY and FYNNEI. Losses at the gene ends were 4 bases for V and 4 bases for J; bases not matched to a gene: 10. CDR3 length: 17 residues. The CDR3 loop reads CASSAGTGGKGGETQYF. Here the CDR3 DNA reads TGTGCCAGCAGTGCCGGGACAGGGGGCAAGGGCGGAGAGACCCAGTACTTC.